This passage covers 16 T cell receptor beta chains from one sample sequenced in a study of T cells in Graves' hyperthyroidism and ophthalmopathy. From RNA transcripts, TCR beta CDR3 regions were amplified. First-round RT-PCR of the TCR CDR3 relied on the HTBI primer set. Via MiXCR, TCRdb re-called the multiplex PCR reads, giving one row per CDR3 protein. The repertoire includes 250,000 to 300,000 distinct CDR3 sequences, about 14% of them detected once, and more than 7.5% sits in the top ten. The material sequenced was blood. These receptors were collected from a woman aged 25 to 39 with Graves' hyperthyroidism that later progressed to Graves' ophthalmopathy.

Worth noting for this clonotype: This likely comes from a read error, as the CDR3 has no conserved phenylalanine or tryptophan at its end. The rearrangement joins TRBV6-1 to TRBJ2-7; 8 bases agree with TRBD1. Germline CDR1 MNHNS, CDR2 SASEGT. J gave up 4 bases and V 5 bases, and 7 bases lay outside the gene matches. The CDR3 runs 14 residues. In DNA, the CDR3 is TGTGCCAGCAGTACACAGGGGGTACGGTACGAGCAGTACTCC. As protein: CASSTQGVRYEQYS.

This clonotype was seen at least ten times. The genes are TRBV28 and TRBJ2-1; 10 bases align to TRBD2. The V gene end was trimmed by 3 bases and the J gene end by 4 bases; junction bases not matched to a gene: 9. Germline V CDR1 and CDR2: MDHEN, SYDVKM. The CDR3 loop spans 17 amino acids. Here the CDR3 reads CASSFPLLAGPYNEQFF. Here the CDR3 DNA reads TGTGCCAGCAGTTTTCCCCTACTAGCGGGACCGTACAATGAGCAGTTCTTC.

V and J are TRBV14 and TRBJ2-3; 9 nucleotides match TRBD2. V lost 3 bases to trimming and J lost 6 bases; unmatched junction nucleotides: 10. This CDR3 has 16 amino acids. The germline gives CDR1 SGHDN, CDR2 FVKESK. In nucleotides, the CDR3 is TGTGCCAGCAGCCATAAACCGGGACTAGCTTTTGATACGCAGTATTTT. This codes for CASSHKPGLAFDTQYF.

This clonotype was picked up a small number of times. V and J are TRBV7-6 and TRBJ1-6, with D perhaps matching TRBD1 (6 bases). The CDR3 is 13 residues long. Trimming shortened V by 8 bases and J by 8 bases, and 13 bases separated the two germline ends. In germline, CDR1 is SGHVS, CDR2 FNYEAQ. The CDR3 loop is CASGRGLDSPLHF. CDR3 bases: TGTGCCAGCGGCCGGGGGCTGGATTCACCCCTCCACTTT.

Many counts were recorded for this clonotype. CDR3 residues: CASSLEPAGGPIDTQYF. In DNA form, the CDR3 reads TGTGCCAGCAGCTTAGAACCAGCGGGAGGGCCGATAGATACGCAGTATTTT. The J gene is TRBJ2-3, the V gene TRBV11-2; 10 nucleotides match TRBD2. CDR3 length equals 17 residues. Germline V gives CDR1 SGHAT, CDR2 FQNNGV. The J segment lost 5 bases and the V segment lost 0 bases, leaving 8 bases of the junction unmatched.

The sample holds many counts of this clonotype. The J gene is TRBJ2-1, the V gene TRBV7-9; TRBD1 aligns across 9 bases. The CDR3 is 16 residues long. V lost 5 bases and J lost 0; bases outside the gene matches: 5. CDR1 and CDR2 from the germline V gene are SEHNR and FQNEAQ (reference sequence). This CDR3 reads CASSPTGGASYNEQFF. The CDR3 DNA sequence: TGTGCCAGCAGCCCGACAGGGGGGGCCTCCTACAATGAGCAGTTCTTC.

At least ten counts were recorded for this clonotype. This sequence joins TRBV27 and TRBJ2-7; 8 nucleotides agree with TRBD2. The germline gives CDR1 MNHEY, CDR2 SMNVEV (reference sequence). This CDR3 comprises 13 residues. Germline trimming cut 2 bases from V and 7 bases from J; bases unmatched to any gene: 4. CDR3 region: CASSLAGLGEQYF. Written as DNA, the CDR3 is TGTGCCAGCAGTTTAGCGGGACTAGGGGAGCAGTACTTC.

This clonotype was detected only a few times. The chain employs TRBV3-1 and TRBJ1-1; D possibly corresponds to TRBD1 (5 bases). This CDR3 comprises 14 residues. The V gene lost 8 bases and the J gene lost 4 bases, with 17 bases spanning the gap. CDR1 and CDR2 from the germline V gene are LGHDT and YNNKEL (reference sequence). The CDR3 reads CASGAGGRGTEAFF. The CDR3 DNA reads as TGTGCCAGCGGGGCGGGGGGAAGGGGCACTGAAGCTTTCTTT. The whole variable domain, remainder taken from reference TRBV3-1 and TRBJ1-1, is DTAVSQTPKYLVTQMGNDKSIKCEQNLGHDTMYWYKQDSKKFLKIMFSYNNKELIINETVPNRFSPKSPDKAHLNLHINSLELGDSAVYFCASGAGGRGTEAFFGQGTRLTVV.

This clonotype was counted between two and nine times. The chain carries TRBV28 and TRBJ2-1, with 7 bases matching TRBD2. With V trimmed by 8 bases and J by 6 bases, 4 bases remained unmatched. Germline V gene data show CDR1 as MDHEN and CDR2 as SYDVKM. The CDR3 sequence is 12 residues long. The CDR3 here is CASGRVLNEQFF. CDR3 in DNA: TGTGCCAGCGGGAGGGTACTCAATGAGCAGTTCTTC. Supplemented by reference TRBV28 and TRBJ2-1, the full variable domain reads DVKVTQSSRYLVKRTGEKVFLECVQDMDHENMFWYRQDPGLGLRLIYFSYDVKMKEKGDIPEGYSVSREKKERFSLILESASTNQTSMYLCASGRVLNEQFFGPGTRLTVL.

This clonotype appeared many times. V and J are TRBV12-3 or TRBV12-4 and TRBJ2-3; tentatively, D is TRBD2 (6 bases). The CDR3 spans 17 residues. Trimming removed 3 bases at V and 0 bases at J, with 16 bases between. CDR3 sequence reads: CASSLPMGGPSTDTQYF. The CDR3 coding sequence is TGTGCCAGCAGTTTGCCCATGGGGGGACCTAGCACAGATACGCAGTATTTT.

In DNA, the CDR3 is TGTGCCAGTAGTATCACCCAGGCGTGGAACACTGAAGCTTTCTTT. This gives the protein CASSITQAWNTEAFF. The rearrangement uses TRBV19 and TRBJ1-1, with D unclear. The germline V gene encodes CDR1 LNHDA and CDR2 SQIVND (reference sequence). V shed 3 bases and J shed 1 base, with 12 bases lying between them. The CDR3 runs 15 residues.

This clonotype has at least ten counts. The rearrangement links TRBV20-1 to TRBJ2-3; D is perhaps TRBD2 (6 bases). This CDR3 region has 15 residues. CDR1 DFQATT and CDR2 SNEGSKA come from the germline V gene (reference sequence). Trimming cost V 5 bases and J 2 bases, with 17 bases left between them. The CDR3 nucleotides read TGCAGTGCTTCCCAGCGGGCCGACATCACAGATACGCAGTATTTT. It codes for CSASQRADITDTQYF.

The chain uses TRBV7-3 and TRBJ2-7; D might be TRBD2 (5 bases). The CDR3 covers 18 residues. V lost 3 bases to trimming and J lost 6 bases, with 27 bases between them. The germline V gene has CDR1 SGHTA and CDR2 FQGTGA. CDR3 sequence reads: CASSFTDMDVFRGPEQYF. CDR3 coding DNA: TGTGCCAGCAGCTTTACTGACATGGACGTCTTCCGAGGGCCCGAGCAGTACTTC.

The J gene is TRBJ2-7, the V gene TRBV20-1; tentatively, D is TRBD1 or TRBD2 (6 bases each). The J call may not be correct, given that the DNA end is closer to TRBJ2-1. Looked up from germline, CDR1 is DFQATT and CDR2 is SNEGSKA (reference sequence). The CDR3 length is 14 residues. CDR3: CSAAGSGDLYEQFF. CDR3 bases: TGCAGTGCTGCGGGGTCAGGGGACCTTTACGAGCAGTTCTTC.

The CDR3 protein is CASRPDPGTSGLNTGELFF. The CDR3 DNA reads TGCGCCAGCAGGCCGGATCCCGGGACTAGCGGGTTGAACACCGGGGAGCTGTTTTTT. The chain couples TRBV5-1 to TRBJ2-2; 12 bases fit TRBD2. The CDR3 consists of 19 residues. Trimming at V came to 5 bases and at J to 1 base, leaving 12 bases not matched to a gene. CDR1 and CDR2 (germline): SGHRS, YFSETQ.

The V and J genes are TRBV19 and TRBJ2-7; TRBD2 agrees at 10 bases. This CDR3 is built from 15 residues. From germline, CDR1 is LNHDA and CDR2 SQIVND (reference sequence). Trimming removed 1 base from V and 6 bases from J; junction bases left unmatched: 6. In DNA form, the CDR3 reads TGTGCCAGTAGTATAGGAATTAGCGGGAGGTGCGAGCAGTACTTC. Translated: CASSIGISGRCEQYF. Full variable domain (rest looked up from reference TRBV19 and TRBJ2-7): DGGITQSPKYLFRKEGQNVTLSCEQNLNHDAMYWYRQDPGQGLRLIYYSQIVNDFQKGDIAEGYSVSREKKESFPLTVTSAQKNPTAFYLCASSIGISGRCEQYFGPGTRLTVT.